These 16 T cell receptor beta chains share one sample of origin, sequenced in a study of identical twins (TCRdb year 2016). To prepare the library, 5' RACE was applied. The run used an Illumina HiSeq 2000. The raw public reads went through TCRdb reprocessing: fastp at Q25, MiXCR clone calling, in-frame beta chains kept. Entries are consolidated by CDR3 protein sequence, retaining the most common genes and DNA. This sample holds about 210,000 distinct CDR3 sequences; around 9.6% were observed only once. Approximately 5.1% of the sample is taken by the ten largest. The sequencing sample was made of memory (CD45RO+) T cells sorted from blood. The cell subset or site label, read with the paper, signifies: CD45RO+ enriched T cells. The receptors come from a young woman in good health.

This chain connects TRBV3-1 to TRBJ2-3, with D hard to call. This CDR3 contains 18 residues. Trimming took off 0 bases at V and 0 bases at J, with 16 bases between the two ends. Germline V gene data show CDR1 as LGHDT and CDR2 as YNNKEL (reference sequence). CDR3 nucleotide sequence: TGTGCCAGCAGCCAAGACTTAGGCAGCTTGTCTAGCACAGATACGCAGTATTTT. Residues: CASSQDLGSLSSTDTQYF.

The rearrangement uses TRBV20-1 and TRBJ2-5; 10 bases are a match to TRBD1. From germline, CDR1 is DFQATT and CDR2 SNEGSKA (reference sequence). Trimming removed 5 bases from V and 5 bases from J; junction bases left unmatched: 8. The CDR3 runs 14 residues. This CDR3 is CSAAGQGMLETQYF. Written as DNA, the CDR3 is TGCAGTGCTGCGGGACAGGGGATGTTGGAGACCCAGTACTTC.

This clonotype was picked up a small number of times. The chain is built from TRBV6-1 and TRBJ1-1, with D possibly matching TRBD1 (6 bases). This CDR3 spans 13 amino acids. Germline assignment: CDR1 MNHNS and CDR2 SASEGT. With 6 bases removed from V and 7 bases from J, the gap between germline ends came to 15 bases. This CDR3 is CASSKAQGFEAFF. The CDR3 nucleotides read TGTGCCAGCAGCAAAGCCCAGGGGTTTGAAGCTTTCTTT.

CDR3 region: CAWSVLSSARDTQYF. CDR3 DNA sequence: TGTGCCTGGAGTGTTTTGTCTAGCGCTCGAGATACGCAGTATTTT. The chain recombines TRBV30 with TRBJ2-3; perhaps TRBD2 as D (6 bases). V lost 0 bases, J lost 5 bases, and 15 bases lay in between. CDR3 size: 15 residues. Looked up from germline, CDR1 is GTSNPN and CDR2 is SVGIG (reference sequence). Full variable domain (outside the CDR3, taken from reference TRBV30 and TRBJ2-3): SQTIHQWPATLVQPVGSPLSLECTVEGTSNPNLYWYRQAAGRGLQLLFYSVGIGQISSEVPQNLSASRPQDRQFILSSKKLLLSDSGFYLCAWSVLSSARDTQYFGPGTRLTVL.

The J gene is TRBJ2-6, the V gene TRBV12-3 or TRBV12-4, with D perhaps assigned TRBD1 or TRBD2 (5 bases each). V gave up 6 bases and J gave up 3 bases, with 12 bases separating them. This CDR3 spans 15 amino acids. DNA of the CDR3: TGTGCCAGCAGCGTTGGGGGAAATGGGGCCAACGTCCTGACTTTC. As protein: CASSVGGNGANVLTF.

In this sample, this clonotype turned up a few times. This sequence joins TRBV10-3 and TRBJ1-5; D unclear. Germline CDR1 is ENHRY and CDR2 is SYGVKD. Trimming cost V 5 bases and J 4 bases, with 12 bases left between them. The CDR3 loop spans 14 amino acids. The CDR3 sequence is CAISSGGKNQPQHF. In DNA, the CDR3 is TGTGCCATCAGTTCGGGAGGTAAGAATCAGCCCCAGCATTTT.

The genes are TRBV29-1 and TRBJ1-4; D is uncertain. CDR3 length equals 13 residues. Trimming cost V 4 bases and J 4 bases, with 10 bases left between them. CDR1 SQVTM and CDR2 ANQGSEA come from the germline V gene. The CDR3 loop is CSVVGVGNEKLFF. CDR3 sequence (DNA): TGCAGCGTTGTAGGAGTGGGTAATGAAAAACTGTTTTTT.

In its sample, this clonotype was seen a few times. The chain combines TRBV5-1 with TRBJ1-5; 7 bases match TRBD1. The CDR3 length is 15 residues. J was trimmed by 7 bases and V by 4 bases; bases with no gene match: 11. Germline V gene lookup returns CDR1 SGHRS and CDR2 YFSETQ. CDR3 residues: CASSPGQTEGQPQHF. The CDR3 region has the DNA TGCGCCAGCAGCCCGGGACAGACAGAGGGGCAGCCCCAGCATTTT.

In its sample, this clonotype was seen a few times. In nucleotides, the CDR3 is TGTGCCAGCAGTGGGAGCGGGCAGTTAGGCTATGGCTACACCTTC. Encoded protein: CASSGSGQLGYGYTF. This chain uses TRBV12-3 or TRBV12-4 with TRBJ1-2, with D unclear. V was cut by 5 bases and J by 4 bases, with 17 bases left in between. This CDR3 comprises 15 residues.

This clonotype was detected only a few times. The DNA for the CDR3 is TGTGCCTGGAGCTCCTCAGGGGCCACTGAAGCTTTCTTT. Residues: CAWSSSGATEAFF. The J gene is TRBJ1-1, the V gene TRBV30, with D possibly matching TRBD1 (6 bases). V dropped 3 bases and J dropped 4 bases, with 12 bases sitting between them. The CDR3 runs to 13 residues. In germline, CDR1 is GTSNPN, CDR2 SVGIG (reference sequence).

The V gene is TRBV2, the J gene TRBJ2-3, with 10 positions matching TRBD1. J lost 7 bases, V lost 6 bases, and 16 bases had no gene match. CDR3 length: 17 residues. Per germline, CDR1 SNHLY and CDR2 FYNNEI. The CDR3 coding sequence is TGTGCCAGCAGGAGCTTACTCGGGACAGGGGAGACGCATACGCAGTATTTT. Protein: CASRSLLGTGETHTQYF. The full variable domain, completed using reference TRBV2 and TRBJ2-3, is EPEVTQTPSHQVTQMGQEVILRCVPISNHLYFYWYRQILGQKVEFLVSFYNNEISEKSEIFDDQFSVERPDGSNFTLKIRSTKLEDSAMYFCASRSLLGTGETHTQYFGPGTRLTVL.

This clonotype was observed a handful of times. The chain couples TRBV4-1 to TRBJ1-1; D remains unclear. Trimming shortened V by 2 bases and J by 1 base, and 5 bases separated the two germline ends. CDR1 is MGHRA, CDR2 YSYEKL, per germline. This CDR3 comprises 13 residues. CDR3 nucleotide sequence: TGCGCCAGCAGCCAAATTCGGAACACTGAAGCTTTCTTT. Its translation: CASSQIRNTEAFF.

This clonotype was counted between two and nine times. J is TRBJ2-1 and V is TRBV20-1; 8 positions agree with TRBD2. Trimming cost V 7 bases and J 3 bases; bases outside gene matches: 5. Germline-derived CDR1 and CDR2 are DFQATT and SNEGSKA (reference sequence). The CDR3 is 13 residues long. The CDR3 DNA reads TGCAGTGGATTAGCGGGGATCTACAATGAGCAGTTCTTC. It specifies CSGLAGIYNEQFF.

This clonotype turned up a few times. The V call is TRBV11-2, the J call TRBJ2-3; 8 bases map to TRBD2. The V segment lost 3 bases and the J segment 6 bases; nucleotides outside the gene matches: 11. The CDR3 length is 16 residues. Germline V gene lookup returns CDR1 SGHAT and CDR2 FQNNGV. Here the CDR3 DNA reads TGTGCCAGCAGCTTTGTAGGACTAGCAGGGAGGGATACGCAGTATTTT. This gives the protein CASSFVGLAGRDTQYF.

This clonotype has at least ten counts. The chain is built from TRBV3-1 and TRBJ2-7; D not certain. Germline V lookup: CDR1 LGHDT, CDR2 YNNKEL (reference sequence). Trimming took 2 bases from V and 2 from J, leaving 10 bases between them. CDR3 length equals 14 residues. CDR3 sequence: CASSQRDIAYEQYF. In DNA, the CDR3 is TGTGCCAGCAGCCAACGAGACATAGCCTACGAGCAGTACTTC.

This clonotype was seen at least ten times. The gene calls are TRBV6-5 and TRBJ1-2, with TRBD1 matching 8 bases. Germline trimming cut 2 bases from V and 3 bases from J; bases unmatched to any gene: 2. The CDR3 runs 14 residues. Germline-derived CDR1 and CDR2 are MNHEY and SVGAGI. DNA for the CDR3: TGTGCCAGCAGTTACGACAGGGGCGACTATGGCTACACCTTC. Translation gives CASSYDRGDYGYTF.